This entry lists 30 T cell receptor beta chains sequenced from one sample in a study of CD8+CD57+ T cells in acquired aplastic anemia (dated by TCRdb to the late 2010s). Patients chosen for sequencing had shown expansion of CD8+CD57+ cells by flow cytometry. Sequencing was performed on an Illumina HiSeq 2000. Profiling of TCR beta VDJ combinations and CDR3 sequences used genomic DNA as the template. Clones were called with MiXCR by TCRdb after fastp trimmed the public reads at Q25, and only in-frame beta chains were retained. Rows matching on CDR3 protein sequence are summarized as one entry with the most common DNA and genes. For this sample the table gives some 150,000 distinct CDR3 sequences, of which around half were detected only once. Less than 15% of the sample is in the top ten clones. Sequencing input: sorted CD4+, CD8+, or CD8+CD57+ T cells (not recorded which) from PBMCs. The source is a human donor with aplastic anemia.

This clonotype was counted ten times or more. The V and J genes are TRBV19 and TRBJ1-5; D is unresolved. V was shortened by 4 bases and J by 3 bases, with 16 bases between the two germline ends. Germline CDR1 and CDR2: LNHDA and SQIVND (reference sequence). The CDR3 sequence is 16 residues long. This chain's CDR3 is CASSTNPGTYNQPQHF. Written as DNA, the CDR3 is TGTGCCAGTAGTACCAACCCGGGAACCTACAATCAGCCCCAGCATTTT.

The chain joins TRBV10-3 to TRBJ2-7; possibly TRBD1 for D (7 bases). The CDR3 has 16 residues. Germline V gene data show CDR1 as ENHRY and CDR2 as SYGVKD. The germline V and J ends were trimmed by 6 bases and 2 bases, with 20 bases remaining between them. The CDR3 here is CAISPGTAGGPYEQYF. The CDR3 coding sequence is TGTGCCATCAGCCCTGGGACAGCCGGGGGCCCCTACGAGCAGTACTTC.

The CDR3 DNA sequence: TGCGCCAGCAGCAAGTGGGCCAGCGGGGGGACCACAGATACGCAGTATTTT. It encodes CASSKWASGGTTDTQYF. This chain links TRBV5-1 with TRBJ2-3, with TRBD2 matching 9 bases. The length of the CDR3 is 17 residues. The V segment lost 4 bases and the J segment 2 bases; nucleotides outside the gene matches: 11. Germline CDR1 is SGHRS and CDR2 is YFSETQ.

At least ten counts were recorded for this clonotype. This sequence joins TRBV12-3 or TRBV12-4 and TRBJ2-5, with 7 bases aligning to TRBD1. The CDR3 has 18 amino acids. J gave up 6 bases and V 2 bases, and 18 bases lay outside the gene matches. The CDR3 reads CASSLWVRTPDRVKTQYF. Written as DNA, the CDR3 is TGTGCCAGCAGTTTATGGGTTCGAACCCCCGACAGGGTGAAGACCCAGTACTTC.

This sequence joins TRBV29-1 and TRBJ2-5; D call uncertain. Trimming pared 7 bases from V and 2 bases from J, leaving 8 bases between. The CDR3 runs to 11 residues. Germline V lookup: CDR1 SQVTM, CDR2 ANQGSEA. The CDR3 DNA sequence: TGCAGCGCGGGCAGGCAAGAGACCCAGTACTTC. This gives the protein CSAGRQETQYF.

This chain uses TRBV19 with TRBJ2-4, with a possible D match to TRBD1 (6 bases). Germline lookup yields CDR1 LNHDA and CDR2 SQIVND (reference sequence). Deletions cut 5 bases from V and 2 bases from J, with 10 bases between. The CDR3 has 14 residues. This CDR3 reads CASSSQGSKNIQYF. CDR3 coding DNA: TGTGCCAGTAGTTCACAGGGTTCCAAAAACATTCAGTACTTC.

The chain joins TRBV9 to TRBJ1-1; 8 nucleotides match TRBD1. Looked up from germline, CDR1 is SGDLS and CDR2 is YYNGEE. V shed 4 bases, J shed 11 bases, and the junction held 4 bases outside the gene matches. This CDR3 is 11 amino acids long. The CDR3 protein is CASSRQGFAFF. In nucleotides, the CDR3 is TGTGCCAGCAGCCGACAGGGGTTCGCTTTCTTT.

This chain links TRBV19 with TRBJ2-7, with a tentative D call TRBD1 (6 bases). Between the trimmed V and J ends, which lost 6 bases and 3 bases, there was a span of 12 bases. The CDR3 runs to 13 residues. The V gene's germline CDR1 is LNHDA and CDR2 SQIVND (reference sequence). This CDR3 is CASSTGTNYEQYF. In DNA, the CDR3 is TGTGCCAGTAGCACAGGGACCAACTACGAGCAGTACTTC.

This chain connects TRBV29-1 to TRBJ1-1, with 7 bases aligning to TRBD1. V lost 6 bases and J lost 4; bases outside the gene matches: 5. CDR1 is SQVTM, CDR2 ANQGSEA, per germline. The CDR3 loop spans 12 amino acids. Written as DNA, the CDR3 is TGCAGCGTGGTTACAGGGGCCACTGAAGCTTTCTTT. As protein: CSVVTGATEAFF.

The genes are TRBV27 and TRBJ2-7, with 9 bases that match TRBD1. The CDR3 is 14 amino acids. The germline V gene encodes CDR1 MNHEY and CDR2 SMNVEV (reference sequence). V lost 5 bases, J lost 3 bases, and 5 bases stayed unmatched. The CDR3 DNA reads TGTGCCAGCAGTCCCGGACAGGGGATCTACGAGCAGTACTTC. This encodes CASSPGQGIYEQYF.

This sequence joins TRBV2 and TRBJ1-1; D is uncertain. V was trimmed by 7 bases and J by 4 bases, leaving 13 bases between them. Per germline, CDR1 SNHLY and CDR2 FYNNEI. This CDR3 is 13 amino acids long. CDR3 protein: CASKRWALTEAFF. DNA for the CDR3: TGTGCCAGCAAGAGGTGGGCCCTCACTGAAGCTTTCTTT.

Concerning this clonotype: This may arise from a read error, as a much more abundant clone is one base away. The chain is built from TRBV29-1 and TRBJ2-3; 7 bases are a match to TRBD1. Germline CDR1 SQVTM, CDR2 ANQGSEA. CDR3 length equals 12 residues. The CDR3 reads CSVETGPYTQCF. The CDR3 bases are TGCAGCGTTGAGACAGGGCCTTATACGCAGTGTTTT.

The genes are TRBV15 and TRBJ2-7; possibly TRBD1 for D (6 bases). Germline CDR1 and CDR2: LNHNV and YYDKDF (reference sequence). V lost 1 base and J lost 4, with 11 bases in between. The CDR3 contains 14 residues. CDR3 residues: CATSRAQGPYEQYF. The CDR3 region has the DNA TGTGCCACCAGCAGAGCCCAGGGGCCTTACGAGCAGTACTTC. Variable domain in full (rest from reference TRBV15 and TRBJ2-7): DAMVIQNPRYQVTQFGKPVTLSCSQTLNHNVMYWYQQKSSQAPKLLFHYYDKDFNNEADTPDNFQSRRPNTSFCFLDIRSPGLGDTAMYLCATSRAQGPYEQYFGPGTRLTVT.

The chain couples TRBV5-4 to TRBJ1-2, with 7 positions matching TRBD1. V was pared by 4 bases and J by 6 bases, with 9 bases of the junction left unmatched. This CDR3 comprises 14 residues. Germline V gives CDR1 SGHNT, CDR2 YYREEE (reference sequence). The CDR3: CASSPRGGGNGYTF. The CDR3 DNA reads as TGTGCCAGCAGCCCCAGGGGAGGGGGCAATGGCTACACCTTC. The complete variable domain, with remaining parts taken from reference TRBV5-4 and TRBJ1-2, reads ETGVTQSPTHLIKTRGQQVTLRCSSQSGHNTVSWYQQALGQGPQFIFQYYREEENGRGNFPPRFSGLQFPNYSSELNVNALELDDSALYLCASSPRGGGNGYTFGSGTRLTVV.

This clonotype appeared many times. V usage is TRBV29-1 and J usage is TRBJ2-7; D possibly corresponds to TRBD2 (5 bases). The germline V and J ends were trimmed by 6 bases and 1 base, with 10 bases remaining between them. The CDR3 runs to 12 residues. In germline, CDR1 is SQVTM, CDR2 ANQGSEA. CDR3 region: CSVGPGSYEQYF. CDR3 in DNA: TGCAGCGTAGGGCCGGGATCCTACGAGCAGTACTTC.

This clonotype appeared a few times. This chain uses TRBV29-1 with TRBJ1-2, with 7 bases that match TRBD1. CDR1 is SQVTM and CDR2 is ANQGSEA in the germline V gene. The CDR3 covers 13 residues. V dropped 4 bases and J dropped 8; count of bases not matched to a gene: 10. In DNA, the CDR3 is TGCAGCGTTGGCCCTACAGGGGTAAGCGGCTACACCTTC. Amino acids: CSVGPTGVSGYTF.

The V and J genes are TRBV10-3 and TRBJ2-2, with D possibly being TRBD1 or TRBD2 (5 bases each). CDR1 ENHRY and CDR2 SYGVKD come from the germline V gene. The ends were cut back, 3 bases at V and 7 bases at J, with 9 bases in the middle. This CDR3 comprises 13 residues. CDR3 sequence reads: CAISEGTGGELFF. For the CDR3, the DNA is TGTGCCATCAGTGAAGGGACCGGCGGGGAGCTGTTTTTT.

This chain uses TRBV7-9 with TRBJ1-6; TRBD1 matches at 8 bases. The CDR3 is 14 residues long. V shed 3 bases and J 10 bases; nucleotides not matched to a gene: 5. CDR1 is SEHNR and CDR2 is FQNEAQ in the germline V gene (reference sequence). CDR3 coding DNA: TGTGCCAGCAGCTTTAGGACAGGGCCCTCACCCCTCCACTTT. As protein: CASSFRTGPSPLHF.

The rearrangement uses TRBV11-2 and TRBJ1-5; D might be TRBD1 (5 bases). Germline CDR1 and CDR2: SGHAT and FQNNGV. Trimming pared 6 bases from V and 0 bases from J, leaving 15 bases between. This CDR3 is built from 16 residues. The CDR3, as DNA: TGTGCCAGCAGTTTAAACAGAGGGACTAGCAATCAGCCCCAGCATTTT. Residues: CASSLNRGTSNQPQHF.

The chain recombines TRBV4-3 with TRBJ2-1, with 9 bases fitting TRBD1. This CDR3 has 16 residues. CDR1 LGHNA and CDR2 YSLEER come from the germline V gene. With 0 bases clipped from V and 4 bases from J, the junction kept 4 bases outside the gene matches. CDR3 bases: TGCGCCAGCAGCCAAGATCCCGGGACAGGGTACAATGAGCAGTTCTTC. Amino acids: CASSQDPGTGYNEQFF.

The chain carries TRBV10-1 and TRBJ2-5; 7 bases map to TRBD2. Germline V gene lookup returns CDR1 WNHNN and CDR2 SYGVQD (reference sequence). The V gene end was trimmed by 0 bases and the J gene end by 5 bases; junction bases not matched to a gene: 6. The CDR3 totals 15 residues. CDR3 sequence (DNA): TGCGCCAGCAGTGAGTCCGCGGGAGTTGGGGAGACCCAGTACTTC. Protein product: CASSESAGVGETQYF.

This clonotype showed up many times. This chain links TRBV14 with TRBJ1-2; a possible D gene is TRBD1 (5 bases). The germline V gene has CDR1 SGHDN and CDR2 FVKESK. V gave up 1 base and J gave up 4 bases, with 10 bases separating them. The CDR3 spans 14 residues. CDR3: CASSQARDFYGYTF. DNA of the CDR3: TGTGCCAGCAGCCAAGCTAGGGACTTCTATGGCTACACCTTC.

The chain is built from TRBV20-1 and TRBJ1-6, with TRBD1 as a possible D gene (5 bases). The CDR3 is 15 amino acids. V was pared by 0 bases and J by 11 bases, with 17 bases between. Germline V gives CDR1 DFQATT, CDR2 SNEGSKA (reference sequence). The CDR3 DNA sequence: TGCAGTGCTAGAGATCCGGGGCCAGACCTTACACCCCTCCACTTT. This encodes CSARDPGPDLTPLHF.

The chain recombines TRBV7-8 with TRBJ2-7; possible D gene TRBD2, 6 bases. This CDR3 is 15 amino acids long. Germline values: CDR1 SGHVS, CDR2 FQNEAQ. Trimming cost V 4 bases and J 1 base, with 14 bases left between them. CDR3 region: CASSSRRDWSYEQYF. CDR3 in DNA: TGTGCCAGCAGCTCACGTCGGGACTGGTCCTACGAGCAGTACTTC.

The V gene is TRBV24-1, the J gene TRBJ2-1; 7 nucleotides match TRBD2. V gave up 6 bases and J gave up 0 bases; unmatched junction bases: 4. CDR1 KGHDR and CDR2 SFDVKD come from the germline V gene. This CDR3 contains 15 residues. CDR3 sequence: CATSMRGSSYNEQFF. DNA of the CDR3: TGTGCCACCAGTATGCGGGGGAGCTCCTACAATGAGCAGTTCTTC.

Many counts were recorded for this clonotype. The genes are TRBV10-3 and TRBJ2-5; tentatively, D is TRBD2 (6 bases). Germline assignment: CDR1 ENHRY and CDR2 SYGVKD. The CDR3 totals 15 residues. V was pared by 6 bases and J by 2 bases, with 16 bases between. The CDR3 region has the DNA TGTGCCATCAGGACGGGAGATAGAGTACAAGAGACCCAGTACTTC. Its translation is CAIRTGDRVQETQYF.

This chain's CDR3 is CASSQDPGVTNEKLFF. DNA of the CDR3: TGCGCCAGCAGCCAAGACCCTGGGGTAACTAATGAAAAACTGTTTTTT. The chain uses TRBV4-1 and TRBJ1-4; D unresolved. The germline V gene has CDR1 MGHRA and CDR2 YSYEKL. Trimming shortened V by 0 bases and J by 1 base, and 9 bases separated the two germline ends. The CDR3 has 16 residues.

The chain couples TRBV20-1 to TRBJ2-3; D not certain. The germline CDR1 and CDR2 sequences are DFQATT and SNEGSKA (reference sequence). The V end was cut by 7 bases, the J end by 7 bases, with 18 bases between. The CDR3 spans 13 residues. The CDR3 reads CSGSGLGRNTQYF. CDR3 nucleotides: TGCAGTGGTTCGGGCTTAGGGCGGAATACGCAGTATTTT.

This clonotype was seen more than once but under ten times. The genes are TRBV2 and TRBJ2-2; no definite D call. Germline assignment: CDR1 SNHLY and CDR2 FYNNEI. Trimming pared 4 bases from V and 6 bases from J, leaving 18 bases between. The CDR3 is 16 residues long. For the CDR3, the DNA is TGTGCCAGCAGTGGAATGGGTGTGGTGGGATCCGGGGAGCTGTTTTTT. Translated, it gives CASSGMGVVGSGELFF.

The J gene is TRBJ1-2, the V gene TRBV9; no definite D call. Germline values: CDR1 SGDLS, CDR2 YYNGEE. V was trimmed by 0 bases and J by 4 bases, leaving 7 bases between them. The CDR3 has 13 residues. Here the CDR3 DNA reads TGTGCCAGCAGCGTAGCCCCCCTCTATGGCTACACCTTC. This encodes CASSVAPLYGYTF.